The entry below describes one T cell receptor beta chain. Which antigen it targets is not known. The record has no base qualities; no much larger clone is one base away. The donors were healthy, HIV-negative adults who had no recently reported acute infections or vaccinations. Every donor was a Caucasian adult living in Nashville, Tennessee, USA. In the unsorted samples, around 81 million PBMCs were counted, and genomic DNA was extracted using the QIAamp DNA Blood Mini kit. Blood was collected by leukapheresis, and PBMCs were isolated by Ficoll-Histopaque density gradient centrifugation and then cryopreserved in liquid nitrogen vapor phase. The sample comes from a study of shared clonotypes between healthy human individuals (dated by TCRdb to 2019 to 2021). Notes on the research overall: Three men and a couple of women, aged 18 to 49 years, made up the cohort. To estimate repertoire size and how much clonotype sharing occurs between individuals, the study deeply sequenced the blood TCR repertoires of roughly 5 healthy adults. To increase sequencing depth and limit assay-specific biases, different laboratories used diverse techniques to prepare libraries and sequence TCR repertoires. Each donor's leukapheresis produced roughly between about 0.85 and 10 billion PBMCs.

What the research found in general, with its limitations: Sampling was restricted to blood, and TCR repertoires in tissue are likely to differ from TCR repertoires in blood. Based on pairwise subsampling, the degree of clonotype sharing among donors was expected to be affected by sequencing depth. Because the study included a small number of donors, the genetic and exposure-history diversity represented was limited.

From cysteine to phenylalanine, the CDR3 is 14 amino acids long. The sequence is cut down to CDR3 DNA, 42 bases in frame from base 1. The germline V gene (reference sequence) supplies CDR1 SEHNR and CDR2 FQNEAQ. The junction carries 10 bases between V and J, which are trimmed by 2 bases and 2 bases respectively. Using the deep immunoSEQ assay, multiplex PCR amplified TCR CDR3 regions from genomic DNA. Extracted genomic DNA from each cell subset was spread evenly across all wells of several immunoSEQ 96-well plates, with each plate serving as a replicate. Each replicate PCR for unsorted PBMC received roughly 0.3 ug genomic DNA, equal to around 30,000 T cell genomes. Unsorted PBMC genomic DNA was sequenced across ten immunoSEQ deep assay plates. Purified libraries were measured with a Qubit 3.0 fluorometer, size-checked on a Bioanalyzer 2100, and measured again with the KAPA Library Quantification kit. Every immunoSEQ 96-well plate was sequenced on a separate single-read 150-cycle Illumina NextSeq 550 flow cell. Regarding the original processing steps: Because the immunoSEQ output included only junctional sequences and no quality scores, the filtering could not be the same as the filtering used for full-length reads. To assign V/J genes and CDR3, sequences were annotated against IMGT germline references using PyIR, a Python wrapper for IgBLAST v1.9. Reads were removed for weak V/J assignments (E-value above 1e-6), missing CDR3, stop codons, out-of-frame junctions, or ambiguous translated residues. A V3J clonotype was defined by an identical inferred V gene, J gene, and CDR3 amino acid sequence. To compute the percentage overlap between repertoires, the number of shared unique clonotypes was divided by the size of the smaller repertoire. RTK rarefaction, the Chao1 estimator, and Recon v2.1 estimates of unobserved clonotypes were used to assess repertoire richness. TCRdb provides this immuneACCESS table in a form limited to in-frame rearrangements. Some clones are lacking; in checked studies, under half of them reflect an unresolved V gene, and why the rest are absent is not known. V, J and clone size are those of that table, while D and trimming were read from the DNA. This sample gives 400,000 to 600,000 clones in total; 75% to 80% of them show up just once. The ten most abundant clones make up around 12% of the sample.

Sequencing was carried out using PBMCs. This clonotype was obtained from a woman in her thirties or forties in good health. Some clones in this sample may be carry-over from other donors' samples. The sequence links TRBV7-9 to TRBJ2-7; no D gene call is confident. Here the CDR3 is given as CASSLRASTYEQYF. The nucleotide sequence reads TGTGCCAGCAGCTTAAGGGCCTCCACCTACGAGCAGTACTTC.